This TCR beta chain was captured in a study of T cell changes during pregnancy in multiple sclerosis. The table came from immunoSEQ multiplex PCR; TCRdb's copy has only in-frame clones and leaves some out. Found here are 66,000 or so clones, 91% of them singletons; the top ten hold under 6%. Trimming at V came to 2 bases and at J to 3 bases, leaving 2 bases not matched to a gene. In germline, CDR1 is MNHNS, CDR2 SASEGT. This CDR3 has 15 amino acids. The material sequenced was CD8+ T cells from peripheral blood mononuclear cells, taken before pregnancy. The sequence derives from a female donor with multiple sclerosis, enrolled in a pregnancy study. The chain employs TRBV6-1 and TRBJ1-5, with 9 bases that match TRBD1. The CDR3 DNA reads TGTGCCAGCAGTGAATGGGACAGGGTCAATCAGCCCCAGCATTTT. Its translation: CASSEWDRVNQPQHF.